A selection of T cell receptor beta chains follows, all from one sample in a study of OX40 agonist ivuxolimab in advanced cancers. Measured with immunoSEQ multiplex PCR; TCRdb has only the in-frame clones, and not every one. Of roughly 80,000 clones listed, roughly 85% were seen once; the top ten hold approximately 2%. This sample comprised CD4+ or CD8+ T cells sorted from blood, obtained in a trial of the OX40 agonist ivuxolimab. These receptors originate from an adult with an advanced solid tumor such as melanoma, head and neck, liver or kidney cancer. Each CDR3 is given with its conserved first and last residue. Fields, in order: V gene, CDR3 protein.

>TRBV5-4
CASRSGTSRTGELFF
>TRBV28
CASSLPGPQSDTQYF
>TRBV5-4
CASSLVSGLGEQFF
>TRBV11-3
CASSSGTSTGELFF
>TRBV28
CASSFPQGGGSQPQHF
>TRBV10-3
CAISPGQETQYF
>TRBV28
CASTFLSGNTIYF
>TRBV5-4
CASSLTQRYGEQYF
>TRBV4-3
CASSRAGSGANVLTF
>TRBV5-1
CASRPGHRVNYGYTF
>TRBV9
CASSRLGRTDTQYF
>TRBV29-1
CSVLLPRGPGTEAFF
>TRBV7-8
CASSFSRTTYEQYF
>TRBV5-4
CASSLGRRDSEAFF
>TRBV5-5
CASSLATSPALYEQYF
>TRBV7-2
CASSLYGPSPLHF
>TRBV19
CASGGPYEQYF
>TRBV5-5
CASSLLFGNYEQYF
>TRBV5-1
CASSLVGGRSYNEQFF
>TRBV23-1
CASSQLGQGAYEQYF
>TRBV28
CASTRDRAGSSPLHF
>TRBV2
CASKRSVDHNEQFF
>TRBV2
CASSEPVWGGADIQYF
>TRBV6-5
CASSSTQGWSQPQHF
>TRBV7-9
CASSLAITGELFF
>TRBV4-2
CASSQELTRDLKTQYF
>TRBV18
CASSPSTTYEQYF
>TRBV6-1
CASSGDLYEQYF
>TRBV4-2
CASSQDGGDLWKLQPQHF
>TRBV19
CAIRGHLNTEAFF
>TRBV7-3
CASATGRWEKLFF
>TRBV4-3
CASSQDGTKSDTQYF
>TRBV9
CASSPLPGTDTEAFF
>TRBV19
CASSQEGTNGYTF
>TRBV7-9
CASSHRNTGIPDTQYF
>TRBV5-1
CASRHTGTSGRSEQFF
>TRBV28
CASSILRTAGGSYTF
>TRBV6-6
CASSTLGEQYF
>TRBV6-1
CASSERPISNQPQHF
>TRBV19
CASSPGGAGAKYEQYF
>TRBV30
CAWGAGRSYGYTF